Listed below are T cell receptor beta chains from one sample, sequenced in a study of CD8+ T cells in alopecia areata. Some clones are missing from TCRdb's copy, which holds only in-frame ones; the method was immunoSEQ multiplex PCR. This sample has over 50,000 clones, with about half found just once. The sample in question was CD8+ T cells sorted from blood, obtained at week 0. The receptors shown here come from a human donor with alopecia areata. Both conserved end residues are part of each CDR3. The D gene is left open where the match is weak. Size values are once, few and many counts, or a class for expanded clones, and some rows have none.

v_call	d_call	clone_size	j_call	cdr3_nt	cdr3_aa
TRBV4-1	-	-	TRBJ2-3	TGCGCCAGCAGCCTAACACGTTACACAGATACGCAGTATTTT	CASSLTRYTDTQYF
TRBV7-7	-	many	TRBJ2-1	TGTGCCAGCAGCTTGAACTCCTACAATGAGCAGTTCTTC	CASSLNSYNEQFF
TRBV25-1	-	few	TRBJ2-3	TGTGCCAGCAGTGAATCCCAGGGGAGCACAGATACGCAGTATTTT	CASSESQGSTDTQYF
TRBV19	-	many	TRBJ2-3	TGTGCCAGTAGCACCATAGCGGCCCGGGATACGCAGTATTTT	CASSTIAARDTQYF
TRBV7-7	-	-	TRBJ2-7	TGTGCTAGCAGCTTAGACCTAGTTGCCGAGCAGTACTTC	CASSLDLVAEQYF
TRBV7-2	TRBD1	-	TRBJ2-7	TGTGCCAGCAGCCGGGGACAGATCTACGAGCAGTACTTC	CASSRGQIYEQYF
TRBV6-6	-	once	TRBJ2-7	TGTGCCAGCAGTTACGGACAGGGCGGGGGCTACGAGCAGTACTTC	CASSYGQGGGYEQYF
TRBV27	TRBD2	-	TRBJ2-7	TGTGCCAGCAGTTTGGCGACTAGCGGCTCCTACGAGCAGTACTTC	CASSLATSGSYEQYF
TRBV29-1	-	few	TRBJ2-1	TGCAGCGTTGAACAGACAGCGAATCGGTACAATGAGCAGTTCTTC	CSVEQTANRYNEQFF
TRBV27	-	few	TRBJ2-3	TGTGCCAGCGGGGCCCTGCCGGGAACAGATACGCAGTATTTT	CASGALPGTDTQYF
TRBV21-1	-	few	TRBJ2-1	TGTGCCAGCAGCAAGGGACAGGGGTACAATGAGCAGTTCTTC	CASSKGQGYNEQFF
TRBV29-1	-	few	TRBJ1-2	TGCAGCGTTGAAGAGGACGCCGGGGCCTCCTACACCTTC	CSVEEDAGASYTF
TRBV7-6	-	few	TRBJ2-3	TGTGCCAGCAGCTTACTGTATTTT	CASSLLYF
TRBV19	TRBD1	-	TRBJ1-5	TGTGCCAGTGGGACAGGGGGTTGGCAGCCCCAGCATTTT	CASGTGGWQPQHF
TRBV30	-	few	TRBJ2-1	TGTGCCTGGAGTGTCGGCAGCTATGAGCAGTTCTTC	CAWSVGSYEQFF
TRBV23-1	-	-	TRBJ2-2	TGCGCCAGCAGTCATATTGCTCCGAACACCGGGGAGCTGTTTTTT	CASSHIAPNTGELFF
TRBV11-2	-	-	TRBJ2-2	TGTGCCAGCAGCTTAGGGCCCCTTATAACCGCGAACACCGGGGAGCTGTTTTTT	CASSLGPLITANTGELFF
TRBV29-1	TRBD1	-	TRBJ1-2	TGCAGCTCCCGGGAGACAGGGGGCAATGGCTACACCTTC	CSSRETGGNGYTF
TRBV7-2	-	few	TRBJ2-7	TGTGCCAGCAGCTTAGTATCGTTATCCTACGAGCAGTACTTC	CASSLVSLSYEQYF
TRBV9	-	-	TRBJ2-3	TGTGCCAGCAATTTGGCGGAAACTAGCACAGATACGCAGTATTTT	CASNLAETSTDTQYF
TRBV7-2	TRBD2	-	TRBJ2-2	TGTGCCAGCAGCTTAGCCCCACTAGCGGGAAACACCGGGGAGCTGTTTTTT	CASSLAPLAGNTGELFF
TRBV9	-	-	TRBJ2-1	TGTGCCAGCAGCGTAGGTGAAGCTCCCTACAATGAGCAGTTCTTC	CASSVGEAPYNEQFF
TRBV7-8	TRBD2	-	TRBJ2-1	TGTGCCAGCGCCGCTAGCGGGATCTACAATGAGCAGTTCTTC	CASAASGIYNEQFF
TRBV29-1	TRBD1	-	TRBJ2-7	TGCAGCGTTGCTGCCGCGGACAGGCCTGGCTACGAGCAGTACTTC	CSVAAADRPGYEQYF
TRBV30	-	-	TRBJ2-1	TGTGCCTGGAGTGTACTAGGGGTTGAGCAGTTCTTC	CAWSVLGVEQFF
TRBV5-1	-	many	TRBJ2-1	TGCGCCAGCAGCCAAGAGGGTTCCAATGAGCAGTTCTTC	CASSQEGSNEQFF
TRBV29-1	TRBD2	-	TRBJ2-7	TGCAGCGTCGAATTGACGGGACTAGCAGTCGGCGAGCAGTACTTC	CSVELTGLAVGEQYF
TRBV19	-	-	TRBJ2-5	TGTGCCAGTAGATTGGCGGACAGAAAATACTTC	CASRLADRKYF
TRBV4-1	-	-	TRBJ2-2	TGCGCCAGCAGCCAAGGACGGCGAGACACCGGGGAGCTGTTTTTT	CASSQGRRDTGELFF
TRBV7-9	-	-	TRBJ1-1	TGTGCCAGCAGCTTAGTCAACACTGAAGCTTTCTTT	CASSLVNTEAFF
TRBV27	-	-	TRBJ2-2	TGTGCCAGCAGTTTTTCCGGCACCGGGGAGCTGTTTTTT	CASSFSGTGELFF
TRBV15	TRBD1	-	TRBJ1-5	TGTGCCACCTCCCTAGACAGGGCTAATCAGCCCCAGCATTTT	CATSLDRANQPQHF
TRBV27	TRBD2	-	TRBJ2-7	TGTGCCAGCAGAAAGTATAGCGGGAACTCCTACGAGCAGTACTTC	CASRKYSGNSYEQYF
TRBV27	TRBD1	few	TRBJ2-7	TGTGCCAGCAGTTTCCAGGTCCAGGGGGTTAAGTACTTC	CASSFQVQGVKYF
TRBV9	-	-	TRBJ1-3	TGTGCCAGCAGCGAAAGCTCTGGAAACACCATATATTTT	CASSESSGNTIYF
TRBV30	-	-	TRBJ1-2	TGTGCCTGGTTTCAATCGGGTGTCTATGGCTACACCTTC	CAWFQSGVYGYTF
TRBV4-3	-	-	TRBJ2-3	TGCGCCAGCAGCCAAGAGCACGGAGAGGTAAACACAGATACGCAGTATTTT	CASSQEHGEVNTDTQYF
TRBV27	-	few	TRBJ2-7	TGTGCCAGCAGTTTTGGGGGGGCTTCCTACGAGCAGTACTTC	CASSFGGASYEQYF
TRBV19	-	-	TRBJ2-7	TGTGCCAGTACCCAGGGGGGGACGTATCCGAGGGACGAGCAGTACTTC	CASTQGGTYPRDEQYF
TRBV7-3	TRBD2	medium-sized	TRBJ2-1	TGTGCCAGCAGCCCCGGGACTAGTTACAATGAGCAGTTCTTC	CASSPGTSYNEQFF
TRBV11-2	-	-	TRBJ2-3	TGTGCCAGCAGCCCCCGCGGTAACCCGGCAGATACGCAGTATTTT	CASSPRGNPADTQYF
TRBV29-1	-	-	TRBJ2-1	TGCAGCGTTGTCTCCGAGCGCGGCCGCTCCTACAATGAGCAGTTCTTC	CSVVSERGRSYNEQFF
TRBV4-1	-	-	TRBJ2-5	TGCGCCAGCAGCCAAGAAGAGTGGGCCCGAACCCAGTACTTC	CASSQEEWARTQYF
TRBV29-1	-	-	TRBJ2-7	TGCAGCGTCCGCCCAGGCGGATCCTACGAGCAGTACTTC	CSVRPGGSYEQYF
TRBV28	-	few	TRBJ2-7	TGTGCCAGCAGCGTTCCATACTACGAGCAGTACTTC	CASSVPYYEQYF
TRBV18	TRBD1	-	TRBJ2-1	TGTGCCAGCTCACTGGGACAGGGGGCCTATGAGCAGTTCTTC	CASSLGQGAYEQFF
TRBV4-1	TRBD2	few	TRBJ2-7	TGCGCCAGCAGCCCACAGCGGGACTCCTACGAGCAGTACTTC	CASSPQRDSYEQYF